This TCR beta chain was obtained from a study of vaccination and CD4 T cells after COVID-19. Across the whole study: Post-COVID draws followed diagnosis by a median approximately 100 days (range 35 to 161).

CD4+ T cells that had been cultured provided DNA sequenced with the Oncomine TCR Beta short-read assay. From the PCR reads, TCRdb called clonotypes with MiXCR, one entry per CDR3 protein. The table lists about 15,000 distinct CDR3 sequences, 50% to 60% of them singletons. This clonotype has only a few counts. Its antigen is undetermined. Findings and caveats of the study: Spike mono-reactivity was evident in 304 of the 307 vaccine-specific clones derived from convalescent patients. The median number of SARS-CoV-2-reactive clonotypes increased from around 20 to 38, a change that did not reach significance.

Treatment specified: roughly 10-day PBMC culture with coronavirus spike peptide pools or control peptides (ViraFEST assay). The receptor was derived from a human donor who had recovered from COVID-19. Sequencing was carried out using CD4+ T cells from blood, cultured in vitro.

The CDR3 nucleotides read TGTGCCGCTACCCGTGGCAGGGGCGTTCCCGGGAGGGATGGCTACACCTTC. Its protein is CAATRGRGVPGRDGYTF. The chain carries TRBV28 and TRBJ1-2, with D perhaps matching TRBD1 (6 bases). Trimming cost V 11 bases and J 6 bases, with 31 bases left between them. The CDR3 has 17 residues. Germline CDR1 is MDHEN and CDR2 is SYDVKM.